This T cell receptor (beta chain) was obtained from a study of T cells after yellow fever vaccination. Looking at the study overall: Preparation used SMART-Seq v4 Ultra Low Input for the low-cell-number fractions.

V dropped 10 bases and J dropped 5 bases, with 32 bases sitting between them. The germline V gene has CDR1 LGHDT and CDR2 YNNKEL (reference sequence). The CDR3 loop spans 18 amino acids. Universal primer sites and UMIs were introduced during 5'RACE template-switching synthesis of TCR cDNA. TCRdb independently ran MiXCR on the 5' RACE reads; one entry per CDR3 protein. The table records 300,000 to 400,000 distinct CDR3 sequences, 6% to 8% of them present only once. The chain carries TRBV3-1 and TRBJ2-5; tentative D call: TRBD2 (5 bases). The receptor was isolated from a man aged 25-45 years who received the YFV17D yellow fever vaccine. Here the sequenced sample was PBMCs, taken 5 days after the yellow fever booster vaccination. CDR3 sequence (DNA): TGTGCCACCTCCCAAGATCAGCGCTTACTAGGTACTCTGGAGACCCAGTACTTC. It is translated as CATSQDQRLLGTLETQYF.